These 25 T cell receptor beta chains came from one sample sequenced in a study of T cell responses to AZD1222 COVID-19 vaccine. The protocol was immunoSEQ multiplex PCR, while the TCRdb copy is restricted to in-frame clones and leaves out a portion. The data contain 140,000 to 150,000 clones, 93% of them singletons. Sequencing was performed on peripheral blood, taken on day 0 of AZD1222 vaccination. The receptors come from an adult in good health.

V and J are TRBV12-5 and TRBJ1-2; TRBD1 matches at 12 bases. Germline CDR1 is LGHNT and CDR2 is FRNRAP. The ends lost 5 bases at V and 1 base at J; junction bases unmatched: 8. CDR3 length: 17 residues. CDR3 in amino acids: CASGPGTGGHYNYGYTF. CDR3 in DNA: TGTGCTAGTGGTCCCGGGACAGGGGGCCACTATAACTATGGCTACACCTTC.

CDR3 region: CASLTGSTDTQYF. The CDR3 region has the DNA TGTGCCAGCTTGACAGGAAGCACAGATACGCAGTATTTT. This chain uses TRBV6-5 with TRBJ2-3; a weak D match, TRBD1 (6 bases). Looked up from germline, CDR1 is MNHEY and CDR2 is SVGAGI. Between the trimmed V and J ends, which lost 8 bases and 0 bases, there was a span of 9 bases. The CDR3 has 13 residues.

V and J are TRBV19 and TRBJ2-1; 12 positions agree with TRBD2. Germline V gene data show CDR1 as LNHDA and CDR2 as SQIVND (reference sequence). CDR3 length equals 20 residues. V gave up 2 bases and J gave up 1 base; unmatched junction bases: 12. The CDR3: CASSIWASGRAWWSYNEQFF. For the CDR3, the DNA is TGTGCCAGTAGTATATGGGCTAGCGGGAGGGCCTGGTGGTCCTACAATGAGCAGTTCTTC.

The chain has TRBV18 and TRBJ2-7; 13 nucleotides agree with TRBD2. The V gene's germline CDR1 is KGHSH and CDR2 LQKENI. V shed 3 bases, J shed 5 bases, and the junction held 10 bases outside the gene matches. The CDR3 consists of 17 residues. The CDR3 nucleotides are TGTGCCAGCTCACCCGGCGTACCGGGACTAGCGGGAAACGAGCAGTACTTC. Amino acid sequence: CASSPGVPGLAGNEQYF. The entire variable domain, with the rest obtained from reference TRBV18 and TRBJ2-7, is as follows: NAGVMQNPRHLVRRRGQEARLRCSPMKGHSHVYWYRQLPEEGLKFMVYLQKENIIDESGMPKERFSAEFPKEGPSILRIQQVVRGDSAAYFCASSPGVPGLAGNEQYFGPGTRLTVT.

The rearrangement uses TRBV10-1 and TRBJ1-2; possibly TRBD1 for D (6 bases). CDR1 is WNHNN and CDR2 is SYGVQD in the germline V gene (reference sequence). Trimming left V 5 bases short and J 2 bases short, with 9 bases between. This CDR3 is built from 13 residues. The CDR3 coding sequence is TGCGCCAGCAGTACGGACAGAAACTATGGCTACACCTTC. Translated, it gives CASSTDRNYGYTF.

This chain uses TRBV28 with TRBJ2-5; 9 bases fit TRBD2. This CDR3 comprises 16 residues. Germline values: CDR1 MDHEN, CDR2 SYDVKM. The V and J ends lost 4 bases and 9 bases, in that order; junction bases with no gene match: 15. The CDR3: CASSSRLAEPPGAQYF. The CDR3 DNA sequence: TGTGCCAGCAGTTCCCGACTAGCGGAGCCCCCGGGGGCCCAGTACTTC. The entire variable domain, with the rest obtained from reference TRBV28 and TRBJ2-5, is as follows: DVKVTQSSRYLVKRTGEKVFLECVQDMDHENMFWYRQDPGLGLRLIYFSYDVKMKEKGDIPEGYSVSREKKERFSLILESASTNQTSMYLCASSSRLAEPPGAQYFGPGTRLLVL.

V gene TRBV7-2 combines with J gene TRBJ2-3; 7 bases are a match to TRBD2. This CDR3 comprises 13 residues. CDR1 and CDR2 from the germline V gene are SGHTA and FQGNSA. Trimming at V came to 5 bases and at J to 5 bases, leaving 4 bases not matched to a gene. CDR3 in amino acids: CASSEGREDTQYF. CDR3 nucleotide sequence: TGTGCCAGCAGCGAAGGGAGGGAAGATACGCAGTATTTT.

Comment on this clone: A read error may account for a junction end that differs from germline. This sequence joins TRBV7-9 and TRBJ2-7, with unresolved D. CDR1 and CDR2 from the germline V gene are SEHNR and FQNEAQ (reference sequence). This CDR3 spans 12 amino acids. CDR3 sequence reads: CASSEMGLHFHF. For the CDR3, the DNA is TGTGCCAGCAGCGAGATGGGCCTCCACTTCCACTTC. The full variable domain, rest sourced from reference TRBV7-9 and TRBJ2-7, is DTGVSQNPRHKITKRGQNVTFRCDPISEHNRLYWYRQTLGQGPEFLTYFQNEAQLEKSRLLSDRFSAERPKGSFSTLEIQRTEQGDSAMYLCASSEMGLHFHFGPGTRLTVT.

V gene TRBV30 combines with J gene TRBJ2-1; D remains ambiguous. This CDR3 contains 11 residues. Germline V CDR1 and CDR2: GTSNPN, SVGIG (reference sequence). The V end was cut by 0 bases, the J end by 9 bases, with 6 bases between. The CDR3 is CAWSVLGEQFF. CDR3 nucleotides: TGTGCCTGGAGTGTACTTGGTGAGCAGTTCTTC. The complete variable domain, with remaining parts taken from reference TRBV30 and TRBJ2-1, reads SQTIHQWPATLVQPVGSPLSLECTVEGTSNPNLYWYRQAAGRGLQLLFYSVGIGQISSEVPQNLSASRPQDRQFILSSKKLLLSDSGFYLCAWSVLGEQFFGPGTRLTVL.

The chain recombines TRBV3-1 (or the pseudogene TRBV3-2) with TRBJ2-1, with 8 bases lining up with TRBD1. The CDR3 runs to 15 residues. From germline, CDR1 is LGHDT and CDR2 YNNKEL (reference sequence). The V segment lost 3 bases and the J segment 3 bases; nucleotides outside the gene matches: 4. The CDR3 DNA sequence: TGTGCCAGCAGCCAGGACAGGGTGGACTACAATGAGCAGTTCTTC. Protein sequence: CASSQDRVDYNEQFF.

CDR3 loop: CASSLVGVNQETQYF. The CDR3 DNA reads as TGTGCCAGCAGCTTAGTCGGCGTGAACCAAGAGACCCAGTACTTC. V gene TRBV11-2 combines with J gene TRBJ2-5; D unclear. This CDR3 has 15 amino acids. The germline CDR1 and CDR2 sequences are SGHAT and FQNNGV. V was cut by 1 base and J by 0 bases, with 9 bases left in between.

CDR3 nucleotide sequence: TGTGCCAGCAGCTACCTCAAAGCGATAACCACAGATACGCAGTATTTT. The encoded protein is CASSYLKAITTDTQYF. The chain has TRBV7-8 and TRBJ2-3, with D uncertain. The CDR3 has 16 amino acids. The ends were cut back, 4 bases at V and 2 bases at J, with 16 bases in the middle. From germline, CDR1 is SGHVS and CDR2 FQNEAQ.

The V call is TRBV6-1, the J call TRBJ1-5; the D is unclear. V lost 0 bases to trimming and J lost 7 bases, with 19 bases between them. CDR3 length: 17 residues. Germline loops: CDR1 MNHNS, CDR2 SASEGT. CDR3 region: CASSEALRATQGQPQHF. For the CDR3, the DNA is TGTGCCAGCAGTGAAGCGCTTCGGGCAACTCAAGGGCAGCCCCAGCATTTT.

The chain links TRBV27 to TRBJ1-4, with D perhaps TRBD1 (5 bases). V lost 4 bases and J lost 3, with 12 bases in between. Germline V gene data show CDR1 as MNHEY and CDR2 as SMNVEV (reference sequence). This CDR3 region has 15 residues. The CDR3: CASSSRGPSNEKLFF. The CDR3 DNA reads TGTGCCAGCAGTTCACGGGGACCATCTAATGAAAAACTGTTTTTT.

This chain joins TRBV5-1 and TRBJ1-1, with 7 bases fitting TRBD1. The germline CDR1 and CDR2 sequences are SGHRS and YFSETQ. V shed 0 bases and J 6 bases; nucleotides not matched to a gene: 2. CDR3 length equals 13 residues. As DNA, the CDR3 is TGCGCCAGCAGCTTGGCTGACAGGGCTGAAGCTTTCTTT. It encodes CASSLADRAEAFF.

This clone has more than one count but fewer than ten. V usage is TRBV11-2 and J usage is TRBJ2-7; 7 nucleotides match TRBD2. Germline-derived CDR1 and CDR2 are SGHAT and FQNNGV. The V gene end was trimmed by 4 bases and the J gene end by 2 bases; junction bases not matched to a gene: 5. There are 14 residues in the CDR3. The CDR3 DNA sequence: TGTGCCAGCAGCTCCAGCGGGACCCCCTACGAGCAGTACTTC. Encoded protein: CASSSSGTPYEQYF.

The chain employs TRBV24-1 and TRBJ2-1; possibly TRBD1 or TRBD2 for D (5 bases each). The germline gives CDR1 KGHDR, CDR2 SFDVKD. Trimming took off 3 bases at V and 7 bases at J, with 9 bases between the two ends. The CDR3 is 13 amino acids. CDR3 in DNA: TGTGCCACCAGTGATGGGACGCGGAATGAGCAGTTCTTC. Its protein is CATSDGTRNEQFF.

This chain uses TRBV30 with TRBJ1-2, with D possibly being TRBD1 (6 bases). The CDR3 has 12 residues. The germline CDR1 and CDR2 sequences are GTSNPN and SVGIG (reference sequence). V lost 8 bases and J 4 bases, leaving 14 bases between the germline ends. The CDR3: CAQGHGVYGYTF. The CDR3, as DNA: TGTGCCCAGGGGCACGGAGTCTATGGCTACACCTTC.

J is TRBJ2-1 and V is TRBV28; 7 nucleotides match TRBD1. Germline V gene data show CDR1 as MDHEN and CDR2 as SYDVKM. This CDR3 is 14 amino acids long. V was pared by 6 bases and J by 3 bases, with 5 bases of the junction left unmatched. The CDR3 here is CASSPGQFYNEQFF. The CDR3 DNA sequence: TGTGCCAGCAGCCCGGGACAGTTCTACAATGAGCAGTTCTTC.

The V and J genes are TRBV4-1 and TRBJ2-5, with a weak D call TRBD2 (6 bases). V was pared by 0 bases and J by 2 bases, with 13 bases between. The CDR3 runs to 16 residues. CDR1 MGHRA and CDR2 YSYEKL come from the germline V gene. The CDR3 nucleotides read TGCGCCAGCAGCCAAGATGGGGGACTTGCACAAGAGACCCAGTACTTC. Translated, it gives CASSQDGGLAQETQYF.

The chain uses TRBV19 and TRBJ2-7; D perhaps matches TRBD2 (5 bases). Deletions cut 6 bases from V and 4 bases from J, with 10 bases between. The CDR3 runs to 12 residues. Germline CDR1 reads LNHDA; CDR2 reads SQIVND (reference sequence). CDR3 amino acids: CASRSPGYEQYF. In nucleotides, the CDR3 is TGTGCCAGTAGGTCCCCGGGATACGAGCAGTACTTC.

The chain combines TRBV29-1 with TRBJ2-5, with no clear D. The germline V and J ends were trimmed by 4 bases and 2 bases, with 8 bases remaining between them. Germline loops: CDR1 SQVTM, CDR2 ANQGSEA. This CDR3 contains 12 residues. CDR3 coding DNA: TGCAGCGTTGTAAAGGATCAAGAGACCCAGTACTTC. It is translated as CSVVKDQETQYF.

The chain has TRBV27 and TRBJ2-5; TRBD2 matches at 9 bases. V dropped 2 bases and J dropped 0; count of bases not matched to a gene: 1. The germline V gene has CDR1 MNHEY and CDR2 SMNVEV (reference sequence). CDR3 length: 15 residues. The CDR3: CASSLVAGDQETQYF. The DNA of the CDR3 is TGTGCCAGCAGTTTAGTAGCGGGAGACCAAGAGACCCAGTACTTC.

This chain connects TRBV2 to TRBJ1-5; maybe TRBD1 (5 bases). The CDR3 spans 13 residues. Trimming took off 8 bases at V and 1 base at J, with 9 bases between the two ends. CDR1 SNHLY and CDR2 FYNNEI come from the germline V gene. CDR3 DNA sequence: TGTGCCAGCGGCAGGGAAAGCAATCAGCCCCAGCATTTT. As protein: CASGRESNQPQHF.

The chain links TRBV19 to TRBJ1-2; D possibly corresponds to TRBD1 (6 bases). This CDR3 spans 14 amino acids. Germline V gene lookup returns CDR1 LNHDA and CDR2 SQIVND (reference sequence). Trimming pared 5 bases from V and 4 bases from J, leaving 14 bases between. The CDR3 protein is CASSYGGRGYGYTF. The CDR3 DNA sequence: TGTGCCAGTAGTTATGGGGGCCGGGGCTATGGCTACACCTTC.